One TCR beta chain is described in this entry. The source of the sample is a study of blood T cell repertoires in COVID-19. Study background: The analysed material was cDNA or gDNA that came from T cells, B-cell-depleted T cells, or PBMCs.

Per the study methods: Amplification of reference gene primers was used by the study to estimate nucleated cell counts. The method was immunoSEQ multiplex PCR; TCRdb's version includes in-frame clones alone and lacks a portion of them. V, J and clone size are those of that table, while D and trimming were read from the DNA. Here the sample spans 150,000 to 200,000 clones, around 84% being singletons. The V gene lost 4 bases and the J gene lost 5 bases, with 9 bases spanning the gap. Germline values: CDR1 SGHAT, CDR2 FQNNGV. This CDR3 region has 13 residues. This sequence was found in a woman of 80 years or more with acute or convalescent COVID-19. Source material: peripheral blood. The rearrangement joins TRBV11-2 to TRBJ1-5; D may be TRBD1 (5 bases). In DNA form, the CDR3 reads TGTGCCAGCAGCTCCCAACAGGATCAGCCCCAGCATTTT. The encoded protein is CASSSQQDQPQHF.